The 31 T cell receptor beta chains in this list originate from one sample, sequenced in a study of CD8 T cells in Susac syndrome. RNA in amounts of roughly 0.45 to 1 ug was reverse transcribed with random hexamers. MiXCR, applied by TCRdb to the immunoSEQ multiplex PCR reads, yields one record per CDR3 protein. The repertoire holds more than 65,000 distinct CDR3 sequences, around 95% seen once, with roughly 0.22% in the top ten. The sample consisted of CD8+ T cells from PBMCs. These TCRs come from a human donor in good health.

The chain is built from TRBV28 and TRBJ2-3; 7 bases map to TRBD1. CDR3 length: 16 amino acids. With 6 bases clipped from V and 4 bases from J, the junction kept 13 bases outside the gene matches. Germline lookup yields CDR1 MDHEN and CDR2 SYDVKM. CDR3 in DNA: TGTGCCAGCAGCCAGCTCACCGGGACAGCACCAGATACGCAGTATTTT. Protein product: CASSQLTGTAPDTQYF.

The chain recombines TRBV29-1 with TRBJ2-5; TRBD2 matches at 11 bases. Germline CDR1 reads SQVTM; CDR2 reads ANQGSEA. The trim removed 3 bases at V and 5 bases at J, leaving 5 bases unmatched. The length of the CDR3 is 14 residues. The CDR3 DNA reads as TGCAGCGTTGACTTAGCGGGGGGGCCGGAGACCCAGTACTTC. Residues: CSVDLAGGPETQYF.

The DNA of the CDR3 is TGCGCCAGCAGCCTTTCCAGGGCGAGTTCCGGGGAGCTGTTTTTT. Its translation: CASSLSRASSGELFF. This chain links TRBV4-3 with TRBJ2-2; maybe TRBD1 (5 bases). Germline V lookup: CDR1 LGHNA, CDR2 YSLEER. V lost 4 bases, J lost 6 bases, and 15 bases lay in between. This CDR3 has 15 amino acids.

This clonotype was observed once. The CDR3 bases are TGTGCCAGTAGAGAAACCGGTGGGACTCCTGACGAGCCCCAGCATTTT. Residues: CASRETGGTPDEPQHF. The chain employs TRBV19 and TRBJ1-5, with a tentative D call TRBD1 (5 bases). The CDR3 has 16 residues. V was shortened by 6 bases and J by 8 bases, with 23 bases between the two germline ends. Germline values: CDR1 LNHDA, CDR2 SQIVND (reference sequence).

This chain links TRBV29-1 with TRBJ2-2; perhaps TRBD2 as D (6 bases). There are 12 residues in the CDR3. Trimming cost V 4 bases and J 7 bases, with 10 bases left between them. Germline CDR1 SQVTM, CDR2 ANQGSEA. The CDR3 DNA reads TGCAGCGTTGGAAGGGGAGGCGGGGAGCTGTTTTTT. Translating gives CSVGRGGGELFF.

The genes are TRBV14 and TRBJ2-7, with D perhaps TRBD2 (5 bases). The V gene's germline CDR1 is SGHDN and CDR2 FVKESK. The CDR3 extends over 12 amino acids. Trimming stripped 6 bases from V and 3 bases from J, with 9 bases between. The chain's CDR3 is CASREAGYEQYF. The CDR3 DNA sequence: TGTGCCAGCAGAGAGGCGGGCTACGAGCAGTACTTC.

The rearrangement joins TRBV19 to TRBJ1-5; unclear D gene. V shed 6 bases and J shed 7 bases, with 7 bases lying between them. Germline V CDR1 and CDR2: LNHDA, SQIVND (reference sequence). This CDR3 is built from 11 residues. CDR3 in amino acids: CASSDPQPQHF. The CDR3 coding sequence is TGTGCCAGTAGCGATCCCCAGCCCCAGCATTTT.

The rearrangement joins TRBV5-4 to TRBJ1-2; maybe TRBD1 (5 bases). Per the germline V gene, CDR1 is SGHNT and CDR2 is YYREEE (reference sequence). The CDR3 sequence is 14 residues long. Trimming took 4 bases from V and 2 from J, leaving 12 bases between them. The CDR3 nucleotides read TGTGCCAGCAGCAAGAGGCGGGGGAACTATGGCTACACCTTC. Amino acid sequence: CASSKRRGNYGYTF.

The chain is built from TRBV29-1 and TRBJ2-3, with D tentatively TRBD1 (6 bases). CDR1 is SQVTM and CDR2 is ANQGSEA in the germline V gene. V was trimmed by 6 bases and J by 4 bases, leaving 11 bases between them. The CDR3 consists of 12 residues. The DNA of the CDR3 is TGCAGCGTGCGGACAGACGCAGATACGCAGTATTTT. Protein product: CSVRTDADTQYF.

The V and J genes are TRBV4-1 and TRBJ2-3; D is unclear. Trimming shortened V by 3 bases and J by 3 bases, and 13 bases separated the two germline ends. Germline V CDR1 and CDR2: MGHRA, YSYEKL. The CDR3 contains 15 residues. DNA for the CDR3: TGCGCCAGCAGCCAGGGCCTCCTCGGAACAGATACGCAGTATTTT. Residues: CASSQGLLGTDTQYF.

The chain uses TRBV3-1 and TRBJ2-5; 12 bases align to TRBD2. This CDR3 has 17 residues. Germline lookup yields CDR1 LGHDT and CDR2 YNNKEL (reference sequence). V trimming: 1 base; J trimming: 1 base; junction bases outside the gene matches: 4. In DNA, the CDR3 is TGTGCCAGCAGCCAAGGGTTACTAGCGGGGGGCCAAGAGACCCAGTACTTC. The encoded protein is CASSQGLLAGGQETQYF.

This clonotype was picked up one time. The rearrangement uses TRBV5-1 and TRBJ2-3; 9 bases map to TRBD2. This CDR3 is built from 17 residues. Germline V gives CDR1 SGHRS, CDR2 YFSETQ. V dropped 4 bases and J dropped 2; count of bases not matched to a gene: 11. CDR3 DNA sequence: TGCGCCAGCAGCCCCAGTGGTAGCGGGGGTTTCACAGATACGCAGTATTTT. Encoded protein: CASSPSGSGGFTDTQYF.

The DNA for the CDR3 is TGCGCCAGCAGCTGGGCGGTGGTCAGCACAGATACGCAGTATTTT. Residues: CASSWAVVSTDTQYF. The chain joins TRBV5-1 to TRBJ2-3; D is unclear. The CDR3 is 15 residues long. Germline lookup yields CDR1 SGHRS and CDR2 YFSETQ. V lost 3 bases and J lost 0, with 11 bases in between.

This clonotype came up once. The chain employs TRBV5-1 and TRBJ1-2, with TRBD1 as a possible D gene (5 bases). Germline values: CDR1 SGHRS, CDR2 YFSETQ. The CDR3 has 14 residues. V gave up 0 bases and J gave up 2 bases, with 8 bases separating them. The CDR3 coding sequence is TGCGCCAGCAGCTTGGGCCGGGGGAACTATGGCTACACCTTC. It encodes CASSLGRGNYGYTF.

J is TRBJ2-7 and V is TRBV9; no definite D call. Germline values: CDR1 SGDLS, CDR2 YYNGEE. The CDR3 covers 15 residues. The ends were cut back, 4 bases at V and 5 bases at J, with 19 bases in the middle. Here the CDR3 reads CASSPTRMGEDEQYF. CDR3 nucleotides: TGTGCCAGCAGCCCCACTCGGATGGGTGAGGACGAGCAGTACTTC.

The J gene is TRBJ1-2, the V gene TRBV5-1; no definite D call. This CDR3 comprises 12 residues. V shed 4 bases and J shed 6 bases, with 10 bases lying between them. The germline V gene has CDR1 SGHRS and CDR2 YFSETQ. CDR3 in amino acids: CASSTDGHGYTF. In DNA form, the CDR3 reads TGCGCCAGCAGCACGGACGGCCATGGCTACACCTTC. Variable domain in full (rest from reference TRBV5-1 and TRBJ1-2): KAGVTQTPRYLIKTRGQQVTLSCSPISGHRSVSWYQQTPGQGLQFLFEYFSETQRNKGNFPGRFSGRQFSNSRSEMNVSTLELGDSALYLCASSTDGHGYTFGSGTRLTVV.

The V and J genes are TRBV5-1 and TRBJ2-7; 8 bases are shared with TRBD1. Trimming took 4 bases from V and 6 from J; bases not matched to a gene: 6. The germline gives CDR1 SGHRS, CDR2 YFSETQ. The CDR3 runs 13 residues. This CDR3 reads CASSPGQGAEQYV. CDR3 nucleotides: TGCGCCAGCAGCCCCGGACAGGGTGCCGAGCAGTACGTC.

J is TRBJ2-5 and V is TRBV7-6, with 10 bases identical to TRBD2. The CDR3 runs to 17 residues. J lost 3 bases, V lost 5 bases, and 12 bases had no gene match. Germline-derived CDR1 and CDR2 are SGHVS and FNYEAQ. The chain's CDR3 is CASSRGTSGDLEETQYF. The CDR3 DNA is TGTGCCAGCAGCCGCGGAACTAGCGGGGACCTCGAAGAGACCCAGTACTTC.

This chain joins TRBV1 and TRBJ1-5; the table's D call, TRBD1, has no DNA check behind it. TRBV1 is a pseudogene segment. CDR3 size: 16 residues. The CDR3 DNA reads TGCACCAGCGATTACAAACCGGGACAGGGGGACCAGCCCCAGCATTTT. This translates into CTSDYKPGQGDQPQHF.

This chain joins TRBV5-1 and TRBJ2-1; D is unclear. The CDR3 totals 12 residues. Germline V gene sequence: CDR1 SGHRS, CDR2 YFSETQ. V shed 1 base and J shed 8 bases, with 7 bases lying between them. This CDR3 is CASSLSVDEQFF. The CDR3 coding sequence is TGCGCCAGCAGCTTGTCCGTAGATGAGCAGTTCTTC.

The chain employs TRBV7-3 and TRBJ2-2, with 10 bases matching TRBD2. This CDR3 has 17 amino acids. The ends lost 2 bases at V and 7 bases at J; junction bases unmatched: 10. Germline CDR1 and CDR2: SGHTA and FQGTGA. CDR3 loop: CASSLLAGVPAGGELFF. CDR3 nucleotide sequence: TGTGCCAGCAGCTTACTAGCGGGGGTCCCCGCGGGCGGGGAGCTGTTTTTT.

The V and J genes are TRBV29-1 and TRBJ2-7; possibly TRBD2 for D (6 bases). The CDR3 sequence is 17 residues long. Per the germline V gene, CDR1 is SQVTM and CDR2 is ANQGSEA. Trimming shortened V by 1 base and J by 1 base, and 20 bases separated the two germline ends. CDR3 DNA sequence: TGCAGCGTTGAAGCCGAGAGCTTGGCGGGGTTTTCCTACGAGCAGTACTTC. This encodes CSVEAESLAGFSYEQYF.

The gene calls are TRBV2 and TRBJ1-2, with a possible D match to TRBD1 (5 bases). The CDR3 runs 14 residues. CDR1 is SNHLY and CDR2 is FYNNEI in the germline V gene. With 7 bases removed from V and 6 bases from J, the gap between germline ends came to 18 bases. The CDR3 bases are TGTGCCAGCATTCCACGGGGCACCCGTGATGGCTACACCTTC. Amino acids: CASIPRGTRDGYTF.

The chain recombines TRBV12-3 or TRBV12-4 with TRBJ2-7; D is unresolved. The V gene lost 5 bases and the J gene lost 6 bases, with 11 bases spanning the gap. The CDR3 loop spans 12 amino acids. CDR3 nucleotides: TGTGCCAGCAGTAATGAAGGTGGCGAGCAGTACGTC. This sequence encodes CASSNEGGEQYV.

J is TRBJ2-5 and V is TRBV9; 7 bases map to TRBD2. Per the germline V gene, CDR1 is SGDLS and CDR2 is YYNGEE. V lost 0 bases to trimming and J lost 5 bases; unmatched junction nucleotides: 4. This CDR3 has 14 residues. CDR3 sequence: CASSVGGGEETQYF. The CDR3 DNA reads TGTGCCAGCAGCGTAGGGGGAGGGGAGGAGACCCAGTACTTC. Together with reference TRBV9 and TRBJ2-5, the CDR3 gives the full variable domain: DSGVTQTPKHLITATGQRVTLRCSPRSGDLSVYWYQQSLDQGLQFLIQYYNGEERAKGNILERFSAQQFPDLHSELNLSSLELGDSALYFCASSVGGGEETQYFGPGTRLLVL.

The rearrangement uses TRBV6-1 and TRBJ2-7, with TRBD2 matching over 7 bases. Germline loops: CDR1 MNHNS, CDR2 SASEGT. Trimming took 9 bases from V and 6 from J; bases not matched to a gene: 14. CDR3 size: 14 residues. Here the CDR3 DNA reads TGTGCCAGTCCCGGGGAGGGCCCCTTTCCCGAGCAGTACTTC. This encodes CASPGEGPFPEQYF.

The chain has TRBV13 and TRBJ1-3; the D gene is possibly TRBD1 (5 bases). The germline V gene has CDR1 PRHDT and CDR2 FYEKMQ (reference sequence). This CDR3 comprises 13 residues. V lost 3 bases and J lost 2, with 5 bases in between. This CDR3 is CASSLGAGNTIYF. In DNA, the CDR3 is TGTGCCAGCAGCTTGGGGGCTGGAAACACCATATATTTT. The whole variable domain, filled in from reference TRBV13 and TRBJ1-3, reads AAGVIQSPRHLIKEKRETATLKCYPIPRHDTVYWYQQGPGQDPQFLISFYEKMQSDKGSIPDRFSAQQFSDYHSELNMSSLELGDSALYFCASSLGAGNTIYFGEGSWLTVV.

The V call is TRBV7-9, the J call TRBJ1-5; D might be TRBD1 (6 bases). This CDR3 is 12 amino acids long. Between the trimmed V and J ends, which lost 8 bases and 7 bases, there was a span of 12 bases. CDR1 is SEHNR and CDR2 is FQNEAQ in the germline V gene (reference sequence). CDR3 coding DNA: TGTGCCAGCTCACAGGGTTCCCAGCCCCAGCATTTT. Protein product: CASSQGSQPQHF. Based on the CDR3 plus reference TRBV7-9 and TRBJ1-5, the full variable domain is DTGVSQNPRHKITKRGQNVTFRCDPISEHNRLYWYRQTLGQGPEFLTYFQNEAQLEKSRLLSDRFSAERPKGSFSTLEIQRTEQGDSAMYLCASSQGSQPQHFGDGTRLSIL.

The chain combines TRBV27 with TRBJ1-1; D is perhaps TRBD1 (6 bases). The germline V and J ends were trimmed by 5 bases and 1 base, with 11 bases remaining between them. The CDR3 extends over 14 amino acids. CDR1 and CDR2 (germline): MNHEY, SMNVEV (reference sequence). The CDR3 coding sequence is TGTGCCAGCAGTCCTGGACAGAGGAACACTGAAGCTTTCTTT. Translation: CASSPGQRNTEAFF.

The chain has TRBV6-2 or TRBV6-3 and TRBJ2-4; D is perhaps TRBD2 (6 bases). This CDR3 contains 17 residues. Germline lookup yields CDR1 MNHEY and CDR2 SVGEGT. Trimming removed 7 bases from V and 0 bases from J, with 19 bases in between. The CDR3 DNA sequence: TGTGCCAGCAATATGCTCGGGGGTACCTTAGCCAAAAACATTCAGTACTTC. Translation gives CASNMLGGTLAKNIQYF.

The gene calls are TRBV6-2 or TRBV6-3 and TRBJ2-1; D unresolved. Germline CDR1 MNHEY, CDR2 SVGEGT. The CDR3 runs to 13 residues. Trimming removed 4 bases at V and 6 bases at J, with 10 bases between. For the CDR3, the DNA is TGTGCCAGCAGTTTGACTGGAATCAATGAGCAGTTCTTC. Translated: CASSLTGINEQFF.